This TCR beta chain appears in the sequencing data of a study of breast tumors, draining lymph nodes, adjacent tissues. MiXCR was run by TCRdb on the multiplex PCR reads, yielding one entry per CDR3 protein. The sample comprises about 130,000 distinct CDR3 sequences, nearly 20% of which are singletons, and 3% to 4% rests with the top ten. Germline lookup yields CDR1 LNHDA and CDR2 SQIVND (reference sequence). The CDR3 has 13 amino acids. V was trimmed by 4 bases and J by 6 bases, leaving 11 bases between them. Broader study findings: Tumors had less TCR diversity than lymph nodes, more than nontumor tissue. Tumor and nontumor repertoires were significantly more similar in luminal-like than in basal-like breast cancer. That most tumor T cells come from lymph nodes remained unproven.

There are many counts of this clonotype. The target antigen is unknown. The lymph nodes were axillary draining lymph nodes from breast cancer patients. Sequenced sample: axillary lymph node tissue. The TCR comes from a female donor with breast cancer. Some clones in this sample may be carry-over from other donors' samples. The rearrangement links TRBV19 to TRBJ2-3; tentative D call: TRBD1 (5 bases). This chain's CDR3 is CASSTGKFDTQYF. The CDR3 DNA reads TGTGCCAGTAGTACAGGGAAGTTCGATACGCAGTATTTT.